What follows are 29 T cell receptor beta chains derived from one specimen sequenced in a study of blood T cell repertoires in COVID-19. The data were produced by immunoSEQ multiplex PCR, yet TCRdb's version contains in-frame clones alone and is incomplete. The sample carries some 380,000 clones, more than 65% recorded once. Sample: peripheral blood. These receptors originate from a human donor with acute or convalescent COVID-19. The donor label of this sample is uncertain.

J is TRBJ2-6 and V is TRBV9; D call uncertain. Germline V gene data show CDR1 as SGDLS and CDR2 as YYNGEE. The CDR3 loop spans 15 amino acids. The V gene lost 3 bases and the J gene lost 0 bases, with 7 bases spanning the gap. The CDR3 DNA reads TGTGCCAGCAGCGGAGCTCTCTCTGGGGCCAACGTCCTGACTTTC. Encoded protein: CASSGALSGANVLTF.

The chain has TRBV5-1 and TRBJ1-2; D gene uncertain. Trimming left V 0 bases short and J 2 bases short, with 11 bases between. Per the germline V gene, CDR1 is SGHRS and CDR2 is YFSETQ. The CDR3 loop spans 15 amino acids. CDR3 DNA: TGCGCCAGCAGCTTGGGTCACGCGGGAAACTATGGCTACACCTTC. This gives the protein CASSLGHAGNYGYTF.

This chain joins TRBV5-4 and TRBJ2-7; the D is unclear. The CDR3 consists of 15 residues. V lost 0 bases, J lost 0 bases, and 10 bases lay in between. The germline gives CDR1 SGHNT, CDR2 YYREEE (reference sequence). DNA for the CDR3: TGTGCCAGCAGCTTGGGCGGCATCATCTCCTACGAGCAGTACTTC. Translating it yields CASSLGGIISYEQYF.

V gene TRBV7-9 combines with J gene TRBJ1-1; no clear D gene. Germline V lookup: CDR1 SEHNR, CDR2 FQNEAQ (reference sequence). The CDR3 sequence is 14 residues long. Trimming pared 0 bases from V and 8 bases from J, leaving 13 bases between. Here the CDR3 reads CASSLAQAAGEAFF. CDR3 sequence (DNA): TGTGCCAGCAGCTTAGCGCAGGCTGCTGGGGAAGCTTTCTTT.

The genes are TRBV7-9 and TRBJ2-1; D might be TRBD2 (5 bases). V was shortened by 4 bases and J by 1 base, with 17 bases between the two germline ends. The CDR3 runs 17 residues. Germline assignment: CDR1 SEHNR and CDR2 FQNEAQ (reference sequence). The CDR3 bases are TGTGCCAGCAGCTATAGGACTGGGGTCGGGTCCTACAATGAGCAGTTCTTC. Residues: CASSYRTGVGSYNEQFF. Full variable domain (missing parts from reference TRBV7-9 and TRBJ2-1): DTGVSQNPRHKITKRGQNVTFRCDPISEHNRLYWYRQTLGQGPEFLTYFQNEAQLEKSRLLSDRFSAERPKGSFSTLEIQRTEQGDSAMYLCASSYRTGVGSYNEQFFGPGTRLTVL.

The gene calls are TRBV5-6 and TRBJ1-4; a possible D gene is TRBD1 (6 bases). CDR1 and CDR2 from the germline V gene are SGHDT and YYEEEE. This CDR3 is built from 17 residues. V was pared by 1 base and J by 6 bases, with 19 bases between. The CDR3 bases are TGTGCCAGCAGCTTGAATGTCGGCTGGGGGCGTGATGAAAAACTGTTTTTT. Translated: CASSLNVGWGRDEKLFF.

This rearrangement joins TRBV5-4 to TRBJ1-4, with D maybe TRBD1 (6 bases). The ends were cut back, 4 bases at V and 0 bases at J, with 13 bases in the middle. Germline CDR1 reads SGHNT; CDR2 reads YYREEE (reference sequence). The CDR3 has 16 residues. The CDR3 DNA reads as TGTGCCAGCAGCCCAACGACAGGCGCAACTAATGAAAAACTGTTTTTT. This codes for CASSPTTGATNEKLFF.

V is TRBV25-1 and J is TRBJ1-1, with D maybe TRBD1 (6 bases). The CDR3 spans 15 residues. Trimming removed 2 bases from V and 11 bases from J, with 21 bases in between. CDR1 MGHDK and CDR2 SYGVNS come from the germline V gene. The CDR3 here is CASSEMGSRDKEAFF. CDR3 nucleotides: TGTGCCAGCAGTGAAATGGGCAGCCGGGACAAGGAGGCTTTCTTT. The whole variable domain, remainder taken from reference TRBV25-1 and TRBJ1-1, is EADIYQTPRYLVIGTGKKITLECSQTMGHDKMYWYQQDPGMELHLIHYSYGVNSTEKGDLSSESTVSRIRTEHFPLTLESARPSHTSQYLCASSEMGSRDKEAFFGQGTRLTVV.

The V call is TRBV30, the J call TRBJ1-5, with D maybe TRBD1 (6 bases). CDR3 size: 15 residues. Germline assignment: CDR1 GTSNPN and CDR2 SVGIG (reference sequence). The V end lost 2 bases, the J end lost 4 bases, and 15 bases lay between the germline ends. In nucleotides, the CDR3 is TGTGCCTGGAGTCCCCAGAGGGGGAGTAATCAGCCCCAGCATTTT. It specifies CAWSPQRGSNQPQHF.

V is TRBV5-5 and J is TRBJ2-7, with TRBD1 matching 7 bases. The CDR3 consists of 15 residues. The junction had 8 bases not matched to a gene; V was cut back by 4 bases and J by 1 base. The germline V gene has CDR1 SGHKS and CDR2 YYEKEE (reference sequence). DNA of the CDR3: TGTGCCAGCAGCCCACGGGACAGACCTTCCTACGAGCAGTACTTC. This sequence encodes CASSPRDRPSYEQYF.

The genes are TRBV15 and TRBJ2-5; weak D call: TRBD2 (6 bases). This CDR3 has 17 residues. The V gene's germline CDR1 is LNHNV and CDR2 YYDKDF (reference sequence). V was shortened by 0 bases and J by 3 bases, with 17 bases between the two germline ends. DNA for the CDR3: TGTGCCACCAGCAGAGATCTGGGGGGAAGGTTAGAAGAGACCCAGTACTTC. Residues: CATSRDLGGRLEETQYF.

The chain's CDR3 is CASSLMGLAVGQQFF. The CDR3 nucleotides are TGTGCCAGCAGCTTGATGGGACTAGCGGTAGGGCAGCAGTTCTTC. This chain uses TRBV7-2 with TRBJ2-1, with 11 nucleotides matching TRBD2. This CDR3 is 15 amino acids long. Germline CDR1 is SGHTA and CDR2 is FQGNSA. V lost 3 bases and J lost 11; bases outside the gene matches: 9.

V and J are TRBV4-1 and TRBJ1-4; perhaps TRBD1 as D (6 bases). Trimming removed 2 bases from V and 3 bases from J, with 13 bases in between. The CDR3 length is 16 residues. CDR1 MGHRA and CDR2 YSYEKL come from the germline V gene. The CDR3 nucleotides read TGCGCCAGCAGCCAACCCCAACAGGGTCCTAATGAAAAACTGTTTTTT. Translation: CASSQPQQGPNEKLFF.

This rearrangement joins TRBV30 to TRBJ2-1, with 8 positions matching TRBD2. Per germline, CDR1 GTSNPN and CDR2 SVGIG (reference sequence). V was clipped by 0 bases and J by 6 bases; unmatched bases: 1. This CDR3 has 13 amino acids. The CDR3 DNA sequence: TGTGCCTGGAGTGTTCTAGCGGGCAATGAGCAGTTCTTC. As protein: CAWSVLAGNEQFF.

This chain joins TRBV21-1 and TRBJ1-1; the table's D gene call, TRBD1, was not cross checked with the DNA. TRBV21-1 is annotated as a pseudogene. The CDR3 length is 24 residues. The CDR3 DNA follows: TGTGCCAGCACCGCAACACCCAATGGGTGCGAACCAGAAACAGGGGGCTCGATGAACACTGAAGCTTTCTTT. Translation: CASTATPNGCEPETGGSMNTEAFF.

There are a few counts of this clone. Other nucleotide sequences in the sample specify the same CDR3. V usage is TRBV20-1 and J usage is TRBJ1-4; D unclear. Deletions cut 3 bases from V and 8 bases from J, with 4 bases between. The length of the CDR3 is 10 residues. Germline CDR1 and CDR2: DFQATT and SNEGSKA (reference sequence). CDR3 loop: CSARREKLFF. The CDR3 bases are TGCAGTGCTAGGCGGGAAAAACTGTTTTTT.

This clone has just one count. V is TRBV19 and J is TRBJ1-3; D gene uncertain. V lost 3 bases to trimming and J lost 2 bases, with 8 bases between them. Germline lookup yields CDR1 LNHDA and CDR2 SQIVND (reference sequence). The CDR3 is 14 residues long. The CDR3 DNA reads TGTGCCAGTAGTATCGACAAAGCTGGAAACACCATATATTTT. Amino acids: CASSIDKAGNTIYF. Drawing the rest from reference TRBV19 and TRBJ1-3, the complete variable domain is DGGITQSPKYLFRKEGQNVTLSCEQNLNHDAMYWYRQDPGQGLRLIYYSQIVNDFQKGDIAEGYSVSREKKESFPLTVTSAQKNPTAFYLCASSIDKAGNTIYFGEGSWLTVV.

CDR3: CASSPGDRYYGYTF. The CDR3 DNA reads as TGTGCCAGCTCACCAGGAGACCGCTACTATGGCTACACCTTC. This rearrangement joins TRBV18 to TRBJ1-2, with D unclear. Germline CDR1 KGHSH, CDR2 LQKENI. V lost 2 bases, J lost 3 bases, and 10 bases lay in between. CDR3 length: 14 amino acids.

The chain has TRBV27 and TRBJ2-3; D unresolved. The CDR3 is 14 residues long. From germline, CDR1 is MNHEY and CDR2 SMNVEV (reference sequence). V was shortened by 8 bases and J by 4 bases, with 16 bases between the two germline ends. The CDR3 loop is CASRPHRLADTQYF. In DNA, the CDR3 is TGTGCCAGCCGACCTCACCGCCTAGCAGATACGCAGTATTTT.

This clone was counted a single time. As DNA, the CDR3 is TGTGCCAGCAGTTCTGGGACAAGTTGGATTAACACTGAAGCTTTCTTT. This gives the protein CASSSGTSWINTEAFF. The rearrangement links TRBV27 to TRBJ1-1, with D tentatively TRBD1 (6 bases). The germline CDR1 and CDR2 sequences are MNHEY and SMNVEV (reference sequence). The length of the CDR3 is 16 residues. V lost 4 bases, J lost 2 bases, and 17 bases lay in between.

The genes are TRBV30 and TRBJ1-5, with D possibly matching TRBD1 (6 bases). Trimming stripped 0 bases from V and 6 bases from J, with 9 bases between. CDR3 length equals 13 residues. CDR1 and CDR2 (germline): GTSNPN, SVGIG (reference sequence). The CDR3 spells CAWSVLGGQPQHF. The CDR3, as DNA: TGTGCCTGGAGTGTACTAGGGGGTCAGCCCCAGCATTTT.

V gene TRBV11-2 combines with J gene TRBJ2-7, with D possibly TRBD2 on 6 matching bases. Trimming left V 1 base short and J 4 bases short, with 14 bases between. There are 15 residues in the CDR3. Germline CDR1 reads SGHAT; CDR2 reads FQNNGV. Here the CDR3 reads CASSLAIGRPYEQYF. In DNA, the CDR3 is TGTGCCAGCAGCTTAGCCATCGGGAGACCTTACGAGCAGTACTTC.

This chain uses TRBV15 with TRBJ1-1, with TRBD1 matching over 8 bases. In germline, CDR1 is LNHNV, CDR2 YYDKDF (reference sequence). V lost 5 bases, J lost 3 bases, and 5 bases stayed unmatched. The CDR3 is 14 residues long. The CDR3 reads CATSGQGGDTEAFF. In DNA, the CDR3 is TGTGCCACCAGCGGACAGGGCGGGGACACTGAAGCTTTCTTT.

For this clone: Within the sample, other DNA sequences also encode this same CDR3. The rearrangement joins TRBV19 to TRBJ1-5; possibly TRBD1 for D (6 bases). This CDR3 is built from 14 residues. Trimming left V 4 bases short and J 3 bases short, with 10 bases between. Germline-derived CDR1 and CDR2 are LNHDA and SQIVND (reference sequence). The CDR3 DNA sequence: TGTGCCAGTAGTACCGACAGGAACAATCAGCCCCAGCATTTT. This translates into CASSTDRNNQPQHF.

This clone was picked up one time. The CDR3 is CASSSLAGGSFTDTQYF. CDR3 coding DNA: TGTGCCAGCAGCTCTCTAGCGGGAGGGTCCTTCACAGATACGCAGTATTTT. This chain joins TRBV7-8 and TRBJ2-3, with TRBD2 matching 12 bases. Germline CDR1 is SGHVS and CDR2 is FQNEAQ. This CDR3 spans 17 amino acids. After removal of 4 bases from V and 2 bases from J, the junction contained 7 bases not matched to a gene.

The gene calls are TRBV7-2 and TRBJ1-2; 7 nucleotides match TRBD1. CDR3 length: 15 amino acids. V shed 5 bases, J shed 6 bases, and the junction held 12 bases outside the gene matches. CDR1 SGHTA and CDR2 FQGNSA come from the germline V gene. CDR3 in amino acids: CASSGSRGLSDGYTF. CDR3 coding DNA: TGTGCCAGCAGCGGATCCAGGGGGTTGAGTGATGGCTACACCTTC.

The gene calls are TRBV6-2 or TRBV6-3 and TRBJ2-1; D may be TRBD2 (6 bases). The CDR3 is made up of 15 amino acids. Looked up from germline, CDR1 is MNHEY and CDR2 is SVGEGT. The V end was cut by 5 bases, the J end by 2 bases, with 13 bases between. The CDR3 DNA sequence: TGTGCCAGCAGTGCACTGACTAGGACCTACAATGAGCAGTTCTTC. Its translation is CASSALTRTYNEQFF.

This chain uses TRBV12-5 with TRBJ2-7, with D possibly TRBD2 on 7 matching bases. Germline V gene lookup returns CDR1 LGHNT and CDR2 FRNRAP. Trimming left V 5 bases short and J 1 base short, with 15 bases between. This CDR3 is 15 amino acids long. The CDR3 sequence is CASGTPGGRSYEQYF. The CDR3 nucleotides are TGTGCTAGTGGTACCCCGGGGGGCCGTTCCTACGAGCAGTACTTC.

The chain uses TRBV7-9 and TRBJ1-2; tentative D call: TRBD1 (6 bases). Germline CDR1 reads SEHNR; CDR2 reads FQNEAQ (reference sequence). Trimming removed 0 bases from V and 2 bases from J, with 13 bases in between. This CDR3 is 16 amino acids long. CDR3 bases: TGTGCCAGCAGCTTAGCGCAGGGGTATCCGAACTATGGCTACACCTTC. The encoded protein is CASSLAQGYPNYGYTF.